The 31 T cell receptor beta chains below come from one sample, sequenced in a study of CD8+ T cells in alopecia areata. Treatment reported: oral pan-JAK inhibitor, 5-10 mg twice daily. Sequencing templates came from extracted RNA that was reverse transcribed into cDNA. Sequenced by immunoSEQ multiplex PCR; TCRdb stores in-frame clones only, minus some. The data hold 150,000 to 200,000 clones, with under 60% observed a single time. Sequenced here: CD8+ T cells sorted from blood, sampled at week 24, from a patient treated with tofacitinib. These receptors originate from a human donor with alopecia areata.

The rearrangement joins TRBV15 to TRBJ2-3; 10 positions agree with TRBD2. The CDR3 length is 17 residues. Unmatched junction bases numbered 16, after V lost 8 bases and J lost 5 bases. Germline V lookup: CDR1 LNHNV, CDR2 YYDKDF (reference sequence). The CDR3 here is CATGTRRPSGGLDTQYF. The CDR3 bases are TGTGCCACCGGAACCCGACGCCCTAGCGGGGGCTTAGATACGCAGTATTTT.

The chain carries TRBV5-6 and TRBJ2-1, with 7 positions matching TRBD2. The trim removed 2 bases at V and 5 bases at J, leaving 16 bases unmatched. Germline V CDR1 and CDR2: SGHDT, YYEEEE. The CDR3 covers 18 residues. This CDR3 reads CASSFGGGVFWEHNEQFF. The DNA for the CDR3 is TGTGCCAGCAGCTTCGGGGGAGGGGTATTTTGGGAACACAATGAGCAGTTCTTC.

The genes are TRBV6-5 and TRBJ1-1; D gene unclear. This CDR3 spans 13 amino acids. Germline CDR1 and CDR2: MNHEY and SVGAGI. The V end lost 5 bases, the J end lost 4 bases, and 11 bases lay between the germline ends. CDR3 DNA sequence: TGTGCCAGCAGTACCCCCGGTGGCACTGAAGCTTTCTTT. Protein product: CASSTPGGTEAFF.

This chain links TRBV6-6 with TRBJ2-2, with unresolved D. Trimming left V 0 bases short and J 6 bases short, with 5 bases between. The CDR3 covers 13 residues. Germline values: CDR1 MNHNY, CDR2 SVGAGI (reference sequence). The CDR3 spells CASSYSSPGELFF. The CDR3 DNA reads as TGTGCCAGCAGTTACTCGAGCCCCGGGGAGCTGTTTTTT.

This clone came up a few times. The chain recombines TRBV7-8 with TRBJ2-3; no definite D call. V was trimmed by 11 bases and J by 0 bases, leaving 9 bases between them. CDR1 SGHVS and CDR2 FQNEAQ come from the germline V gene. This CDR3 spans 12 amino acids. CDR3 loop: CAVLISTDTQYF. CDR3 in DNA: TGTGCCGTACTGATTAGCACAGATACGCAGTATTTT.

This rearrangement joins TRBV27 to TRBJ1-1; D ambiguous. Deletions cut 3 bases from V and 7 bases from J, with 12 bases between. The CDR3 has 13 residues. Germline CDR1 reads MNHEY; CDR2 reads SMNVEV (reference sequence). CDR3 residues: CASSLVRGGEAFF. The DNA of the CDR3 is TGTGCCAGCAGTTTGGTTCGGGGTGGTGAAGCTTTCTTT.

This clone occurred once. This chain connects TRBV7-9 to TRBJ1-2; possible D gene TRBD1, 5 bases. Trimming took off 6 bases at V and 2 bases at J, with 10 bases between the two ends. CDR1 and CDR2 (germline): SEHNR, FQNEAQ (reference sequence). The CDR3 runs 13 residues. The DNA for the CDR3 is TGTGCCAGCAGTTCTACAGGCAACTATGGCTACACCTTC. Translating gives CASSSTGNYGYTF. Filled out from reference TRBV7-9 and TRBJ1-2, the complete variable domain reads DTGVSQNPRHKITKRGQNVTFRCDPISEHNRLYWYRQTLGQGPEFLTYFQNEAQLEKSRLLSDRFSAERPKGSFSTLEIQRTEQGDSAMYLCASSSTGNYGYTFGSGTRLTVV.

The chain couples TRBV6-6 to TRBJ2-5; D may be TRBD1 or TRBD2 (5 bases each). This CDR3 comprises 14 residues. Trimming shortened V by 1 base and J by 5 bases, and 11 bases separated the two germline ends. Germline-derived CDR1 and CDR2 are MNHNY and SVGAGI (reference sequence). Here the CDR3 DNA reads TGTGCCAGCAGTTACTACGGGACCACGGAGACCCAGTACTTC. It specifies CASSYYGTTETQYF.

This clone was seen just once. The chain carries TRBV6-5 and TRBJ1-2, with D tentatively TRBD1 (5 bases). CDR1 is MNHEY, CDR2 SVGAGI, per germline. Trimming left V 7 bases short and J 6 bases short, with 18 bases between. The CDR3 has 14 amino acids. CDR3 coding DNA: TGTGCCAGCACCCAAGGGGAAGAAGGCGATGGCTACACCTTC. Translation gives CASTQGEEGDGYTF.

This clone has a handful of counts. The chain uses TRBV7-9 and TRBJ1-1; 7 bases agree with TRBD1. CDR3 length equals 15 residues. The ends lost 0 bases at V and 5 bases at J; junction bases unmatched: 6. Germline V gene data show CDR1 as SEHNR and CDR2 as FQNEAQ (reference sequence). The CDR3 DNA follows: TGTGCCAGCAGCTTAGCGCAGGGGGAGCGGACTGAAGCTTTCTTT. Translation: CASSLAQGERTEAFF.

Written as DNA, the CDR3 is TGTGCCAGCAGCTTCGGGACAGGCCAAGAGACCCAGTACTTC. This encodes CASSFGTGQETQYF. The J gene is TRBJ2-5, the V gene TRBV5-6, with 8 bases lining up with TRBD1. The J segment lost 1 base and the V segment lost 2 bases, leaving 1 base of the junction unmatched. This CDR3 contains 14 residues. Germline loops: CDR1 SGHDT, CDR2 YYEEEE. Looking up the rest from reference TRBV5-6 and TRBJ2-5 gives the full variable domain: DAGVTQSPTHLIKTRGQQVTLRCSPKSGHDTVSWYQQALGQGPQFIFQYYEEEERQRGNFPDRFSGHQFPNYSSELNVNALLLGDSALYLCASSFGTGQETQYFGPGTRLLVL.

The V and J genes are TRBV30 and TRBJ2-2; D unclear. Per germline, CDR1 GTSNPN and CDR2 SVGIG (reference sequence). This CDR3 spans 11 amino acids. V was shortened by 4 bases and J by 3 bases, with 3 bases between the two germline ends. The CDR3 nucleotides are TGTGCCTGGAAGTACACCGGGGAGCTGTTTTTT. Translated: CAWKYTGELFF.

This sequence joins TRBV19 and TRBJ2-3, with D possibly being TRBD1 (5 bases). Germline V gives CDR1 LNHDA, CDR2 SQIVND (reference sequence). The CDR3 extends over 15 amino acids. The ends were cut back, 7 bases at V and 0 bases at J, with 14 bases in the middle. The CDR3 DNA follows: TGTGCCAGTAACCACAGGAGCTCTAGCACAGATACGCAGTATTTT. Its protein is CASNHRSSSTDTQYF.

This chain uses TRBV4-1 with TRBJ2-7; 8 nucleotides agree with TRBD1. Germline CDR1 reads MGHRA; CDR2 reads YSYEKL. This CDR3 region has 15 residues. Trimming at V came to 3 bases and at J to 4 bases, leaving 8 bases not matched to a gene. CDR3 nucleotides: TGCGCCAGCAGCCACTCCGGGACAGGTGGGTACGAGCAGTACTTC. Residues: CASSHSGTGGYEQYF.

The chain recombines TRBV5-8 with TRBJ1-4, with D hard to call. The CDR3 loop spans 16 amino acids. Germline values: CDR1 SGHTS, CDR2 YDEGEE. The V gene lost 4 bases and the J gene lost 7 bases, with 20 bases spanning the gap. The DNA of the CDR3 is TGTGCCAGCAGCCTTCTTTTGGGAACCATGGGTGAAAAACTGTTTTTT. This gives the protein CASSLLLGTMGEKLFF.

The chain uses TRBV7-9 and TRBJ2-3, with a weak D call TRBD2 (5 bases). The CDR3 is made up of 14 amino acids. The germline CDR1 and CDR2 sequences are SEHNR and FQNEAQ (reference sequence). Trimming pared 1 base from V and 2 bases from J, leaving 7 bases between. CDR3 region: CASSLERVTDTQYF. In nucleotides, the CDR3 is TGTGCCAGCAGCTTAGAGAGGGTCACAGATACGCAGTATTTT. Full variable domain (outside the CDR3, taken from reference TRBV7-9 and TRBJ2-3): DTGVSQNPRHKITKRGQNVTFRCDPISEHNRLYWYRQTLGQGPEFLTYFQNEAQLEKSRLLSDRFSAERPKGSFSTLEIQRTEQGDSAMYLCASSLERVTDTQYFGPGTRLTVL.

This chain links TRBV6-5 with TRBJ2-5; weak D call: TRBD2 (5 bases). The V gene lost 3 bases and the J gene lost 6 bases, with 11 bases spanning the gap. The CDR3 length is 13 residues. Germline CDR1 MNHEY, CDR2 SVGAGI. DNA for the CDR3: TGTGCCAGCAGTTATGCCGAGGGAAAGACCCAGTACTTC. This translates into CASSYAEGKTQYF.

The chain is built from TRBV14 and TRBJ2-5; the D is unclear. Trimming left V 1 base short and J 3 bases short, with 15 bases between. The germline CDR1 and CDR2 sequences are SGHDN and FVKESK. CDR3 length equals 16 residues. CDR3 coding DNA: TGTGCCAGCAGCCAAGTGAGCCGCAGGAGAAAAGAGACCCAGTACTTC. Translating it yields CASSQVSRRRKETQYF. The full variable domain, with the rest looked up from reference TRBV14 and TRBJ2-5, is EAGVTQFPSHSVIEKGQTVTLRCDPISGHDNLYWYRRVMGKEIKFLLHFVKESKQDESGMPNNRFLAERTGGTYSTLKVQPAELEDSGVYFCASSQVSRRRKETQYFGPGTRLLVL.

This clone was picked up a small number of times. The same CDR3 can be traced to other DNA sequences in this sample. J is TRBJ1-1 and V is TRBV5-1; no definite D call. Germline V CDR1 and CDR2: SGHRS, YFSETQ. V was trimmed by 0 bases and J by 6 bases, leaving 3 bases between them. The CDR3 totals 11 residues. CDR3 DNA: TGCGCCAGCAGCTTGGGGTCTGAAGCTTTCTTT. It is translated as CASSLGSEAFF. The full variable domain, its missing parts supplied by reference TRBV5-1 and TRBJ1-1, is KAGVTQTPRYLIKTRGQQVTLSCSPISGHRSVSWYQQTPGQGLQFLFEYFSETQRNKGNFPGRFSGRQFSNSRSEMNVSTLELGDSALYLCASSLGSEAFFGQGTRLTVV.

Here the CDR3 reads CASSLVEQSYEQYF. The CDR3 nucleotides read TGTGCCAGCAGCTTAGTGGAACAGTCCTACGAGCAGTACTTC. The chain joins TRBV13 to TRBJ2-7; D remains ambiguous. The CDR3 spans 14 residues. V was clipped by 1 base and J by 1 base, with 8 bases between them. Germline CDR1 and CDR2: PRHDT and FYEKMQ (reference sequence).

This rearrangement joins TRBV30 to TRBJ1-2, with D uncertain. V dropped 0 bases and J dropped 2 bases, with 13 bases sitting between them. This CDR3 is built from 15 residues. CDR1 and CDR2 (germline): GTSNPN, SVGIG (reference sequence). CDR3 residues: CAWSVRSRQNYGYTF. For the CDR3, the DNA is TGTGCCTGGAGTGTACGGTCCAGGCAAAACTATGGCTACACCTTC.

The chain couples TRBV6-1 to TRBJ1-2, with 7 bases lining up with TRBD1. The ends lost 5 bases at V and 2 bases at J; junction bases unmatched: 5. Germline loops: CDR1 MNHNS, CDR2 SASEGT. This CDR3 region has 14 residues. CDR3 sequence reads: CASSSMTGNYGYTF. CDR3 coding DNA: TGTGCCAGCAGTTCCATGACAGGGAACTATGGCTACACCTTC.

The V call is TRBV5-4, the J call TRBJ2-5, with D possibly being TRBD1 or TRBD2 (5 bases each). The CDR3 sequence is 14 residues long. Trimming cost V 0 bases and J 3 bases, with 9 bases left between them. Per the germline V gene, CDR1 is SGHNT and CDR2 is YYREEE (reference sequence). DNA of the CDR3: TGTGCCAGCAGCTTGGATCTGGGGGAAGAGACCCAGTACTTC. The encoded protein is CASSLDLGEETQYF. Combining the CDR3 with reference TRBV5-4 and TRBJ2-5 gives the whole variable domain ETGVTQSPTHLIKTRGQQVTLRCSSQSGHNTVSWYQQALGQGPQFIFQYYREEENGRGNFPPRFSGLQFPNYSSELNVNALELDDSALYLCASSLDLGEETQYFGPGTRLLVL.

CDR3 DNA: TGCGCCAGCAGTGACGTTCGGACAAGGATGAACACTGAAGCTTTCTTT. It codes for CASSDVRTRMNTEAFF. The chain links TRBV10-2 to TRBJ1-1; a weak D match, TRBD1 (5 bases). Germline V gene sequence: CDR1 WSHSY, CDR2 SAAADI. The CDR3 is 16 residues long. V was clipped by 3 bases and J by 0 bases, with 14 bases between them.

The rearrangement joins TRBV5-6 to TRBJ1-2; no firm D call. CDR1 SGHDT and CDR2 YYEEEE come from the germline V gene. The V end was cut by 4 bases, the J end by 4 bases, with 14 bases between. The CDR3 consists of 14 residues. CDR3 amino acids: CASSARGVGYGYTF. In nucleotides, the CDR3 is TGTGCCAGCAGCGCCCGTGGGGTGGGCTATGGCTACACCTTC.

V usage is TRBV4-1 and J usage is TRBJ1-5; D is unresolved. Trimming removed 3 bases from V and 4 bases from J, with 16 bases in between. CDR3 size: 16 residues. Germline CDR1 and CDR2: MGHRA and YSYEKL. In nucleotides, the CDR3 is TGCGCCAGCAGCCAGGATCCGGGCCCAAAGAATCAGCCCCAGCATTTT. This translates into CASSQDPGPKNQPQHF.

The V call is TRBV15, the J call TRBJ2-1, with 7 nucleotides matching TRBD1. The germline V gene encodes CDR1 LNHNV and CDR2 YYDKDF (reference sequence). J was trimmed by 2 bases and V by 3 bases; bases with no gene match: 7. This CDR3 region has 16 residues. The CDR3 is CATSRGAQGAYNEQFF. The CDR3 DNA follows: TGTGCCACCAGCAGGGGCGCTCAGGGGGCCTACAATGAGCAGTTCTTC.

The rearrangement joins TRBV27 to TRBJ1-6; unclear D gene. The CDR3 consists of 16 residues. Germline lookup yields CDR1 MNHEY and CDR2 SMNVEV (reference sequence). V was clipped by 2 bases and J by 4 bases, with 12 bases between them. The CDR3 protein is CASSLVYASYNSPLHF. CDR3 bases: TGTGCCAGCAGTTTAGTTTACGCGTCATATAATTCACCCCTCCACTTT.

This chain uses TRBV27 with TRBJ1-6; D gene ambiguous. V lost 10 bases and J lost 6, with 10 bases in between. Germline loops: CDR1 MNHEY, CDR2 SMNVEV (reference sequence). The CDR3 has 12 amino acids. The CDR3 here is CATKRANSPLHF. The CDR3 DNA reads TGTGCCACTAAGCGAGCTAATTCACCCCTCCACTTT.

This clone was seen only a few times. This chain connects TRBV7-2 to TRBJ1-1, with D unresolved. Trimming pared 4 bases from V and 0 bases from J, leaving 6 bases between. Germline V gene lookup returns CDR1 SGHTA and CDR2 FQGNSA. The CDR3 contains 13 residues. CDR3 in amino acids: CASSSFMNTEAFF. The DNA of the CDR3 is TGTGCCAGCAGCTCCTTTATGAACACTGAAGCTTTCTTT. The variable domain in full, completed from reference TRBV7-2 and TRBJ1-1, reads GAGVSQSPSNKVTEKGKDVELRCDPISGHTALYWYRQSLGQGLEFLIYFQGNSAPDKSGLPSDRFSAERTGGSVSTLTIQRTQQEDSAVYLCASSSFMNTEAFFGQGTRLTVV.

The chain carries TRBV9 and TRBJ2-7; 8 nucleotides line up with TRBD1. Germline loops: CDR1 SGDLS, CDR2 YYNGEE. The CDR3 loop spans 13 amino acids. V shed 4 bases and J 5 bases; nucleotides not matched to a gene: 5. CDR3 bases: TGTGCCAGCAGCTTACAGGGGGTCGACGAGCAGTACTTC. Its protein product is CASSLQGVDEQYF.